This T cell receptor beta chain was recovered during a study of cytotoxic CD8 clonotypes in ibrutinib-treated CLL. As for the study in general: IGHV unmutated fewer than 18; relapsed/refractory 11; treatment-naive some 14.

Trimming took 8 bases from V and 6 from J; bases not matched to a gene: 15. The CDR3 consists of 16 residues. Per the germline V gene, CDR1 is LNHNV and CDR2 is YYDKDF (reference sequence). Depths of 1 in 200,000 to 1 in 1 million T cells were the sequencing target. Profiling relied on immunoSEQ multiplex PCR, and the TCRdb table lists in-frame clones only, not all of them. The repertoire includes roughly 180,000 clones, over 60% of them detected once, and roughly 13% sits in the top ten. A word on this clone: Its target is not known.

Study conclusions and caveats: In comparison with age-matched healthy donors, baseline clonality was higher and tracked circulating CD8+ T-cell counts.

The starting material was PBMCs, obtained after 24 months of ibrutinib treatment. This clonotype originated in a human donor with chronic lymphocytic leukemia. The J gene is TRBJ2-3, the V gene TRBV15; 9 positions match TRBD2. The CDR3 DNA reads TGTGCCACCTCGTCGCGGGGGGGCCTTTTTGTGGATACGCAGTATTTT. Amino acids: CATSSRGGLFVDTQYF.